This TCR beta chain was observed in a study of control samples from healthy donors and cancer patients. The germline CDR1 and CDR2 sequences are MDHEN and SYDVKM. V trimming: 4 bases; J trimming: 2 bases; junction bases outside the gene matches: 5. This CDR3 contains 14 residues. The table came from immunoSEQ multiplex PCR; TCRdb's copy has only in-frame clones and leaves some out. Among roughly 130,000 clones, approximately 91% were seen once, and the ten largest hold roughly 8.7%. The sample was blood. This sequence joins TRBV28 and TRBJ2-7; 7 positions match TRBD2. The sequence was collected from a woman aged 30 to 39 in good health. The CDR3 DNA reads as TGTGCCAGCAGTTCCTGGGGGGGGGCCTACGAGCAGTACTTC. It yields the protein CASSSWGGAYEQYF.